A single sample gave rise to the 9 T cell receptor beta chains below, sequenced in a study of cytomegalovirus exposure and HLA in healthy donors. 60 Vbeta and 13 Jbeta primers were used in PCR. Measured with immunoSEQ multiplex PCR; TCRdb has only the in-frame clones, and not every one. The sample contains more than 75,000 clones, over 70% of which appear only once. The specimen was PBMCs. These receptors were obtained from a man aged 40-50 years in good health and CMV-seropositive.

The chain uses TRBV6-5 and TRBJ1-2; 7 bases are a match to TRBD1. The J segment lost 7 bases and the V segment lost 8 bases, leaving 7 bases of the junction unmatched. Germline lookup yields CDR1 MNHEY and CDR2 SVGAGI. The CDR3 consists of 12 residues. The CDR3 sequence is CASQTGRSGYTF. CDR3 in DNA: TGTGCCAGCCAGACAGGGAGGAGTGGCTACACCTTC.

The chain joins TRBV5-1 to TRBJ2-5; D might be TRBD1 (6 bases). V was cut by 4 bases and J by 1 base, with 14 bases left in between. Germline V gene sequence: CDR1 SGHRS, CDR2 YFSETQ. This CDR3 is 15 amino acids long. Here the CDR3 DNA reads TGCGCCAGCAGCCCGGGGACATATGCCCAAGAGACCCAGTACTTC. This translates into CASSPGTYAQETQYF.

The rearrangement links TRBV30 to TRBJ1-1; perhaps TRBD1 as D (5 bases). Trimming shortened V by 2 bases and J by 5 bases, and 15 bases separated the two germline ends. The CDR3 is 14 amino acids. The V gene's germline CDR1 is GTSNPN and CDR2 SVGIG (reference sequence). CDR3: CAWSRGSGGTEAFF. CDR3 in DNA: TGTGCCTGGAGTAGGGGAAGTGGAGGGACTGAAGCTTTCTTT.

This clone was seen only a few times. The chain couples TRBV5-1 to TRBJ2-2, with D unresolved. The V end was cut by 4 bases, the J end by 7 bases, with 14 bases between. CDR1 is SGHRS, CDR2 YFSETQ, per germline. The CDR3 runs 14 residues. CDR3 DNA sequence: TGCGCCAGCAGCCCCGGAGACGATGGCGGGGAGCTGTTTTTT. It translates to CASSPGDDGGELFF.

The chain carries TRBV18 and TRBJ1-1; 12 nucleotides align to TRBD1. With V trimmed by 2 bases and J by 1 base, 5 bases remained unmatched. The CDR3 is 17 amino acids. In germline, CDR1 is KGHSH, CDR2 LQKENI. In DNA, the CDR3 is TGTGCCAGCTCACCAAGGGGACAGGGGGCGGGGAACACTGAAGCTTTCTTT. Translation gives CASSPRGQGAGNTEAFF.

The rearrangement joins TRBV9 to TRBJ2-3; maybe TRBD1 (6 bases). Germline V CDR1 and CDR2: SGDLS, YYNGEE. Trimming pared 4 bases from V and 2 bases from J, leaving 8 bases between. The CDR3 length is 13 residues. CDR3 sequence reads: CASSTGHTDTQYF. The CDR3 DNA sequence: TGTGCCAGCAGCACAGGGCACACAGATACGCAGTATTTT.

The chain uses TRBV19 and TRBJ1-5; possible D gene TRBD1, 6 bases. Germline CDR1 reads LNHDA; CDR2 reads SQIVND (reference sequence). This CDR3 has 16 amino acids. V was cut by 5 bases and J by 0 bases, with 14 bases left in between. The CDR3 nucleotides are TGTGCCAGTAGTCCCCGGACAGTATATAGCAATCAGCCCCAGCATTTT. Encoded protein: CASSPRTVYSNQPQHF. The full variable domain, completed using reference TRBV19 and TRBJ1-5, is DGGITQSPKYLFRKEGQNVTLSCEQNLNHDAMYWYRQDPGQGLRLIYYSQIVNDFQKGDIAEGYSVSREKKESFPLTVTSAQKNPTAFYLCASSPRTVYSNQPQHFGDGTRLSIL.

V is TRBV14 and J is TRBJ1-1; no definite D call. Germline values: CDR1 SGHDN, CDR2 FVKESK. The CDR3 covers 14 residues. Trimming left V 4 bases short and J 4 bases short, with 13 bases between. The CDR3 reads CASSPAGEGTEAFF. The CDR3 nucleotides are TGTGCCAGCAGCCCTGCGGGTGAGGGCACTGAAGCTTTCTTT.

This clone was observed once. The genes are TRBV19 and TRBJ1-2; D might be TRBD1 (5 bases). From germline, CDR1 is LNHDA and CDR2 SQIVND (reference sequence). Trimming left V 3 bases short and J 4 bases short, with 12 bases between. The length of the CDR3 is 14 residues. CDR3 sequence reads: CASSIGGEGYGYTF. The CDR3 nucleotides are TGTGCCAGTAGTATCGGGGGGGAAGGCTATGGCTACACCTTC.